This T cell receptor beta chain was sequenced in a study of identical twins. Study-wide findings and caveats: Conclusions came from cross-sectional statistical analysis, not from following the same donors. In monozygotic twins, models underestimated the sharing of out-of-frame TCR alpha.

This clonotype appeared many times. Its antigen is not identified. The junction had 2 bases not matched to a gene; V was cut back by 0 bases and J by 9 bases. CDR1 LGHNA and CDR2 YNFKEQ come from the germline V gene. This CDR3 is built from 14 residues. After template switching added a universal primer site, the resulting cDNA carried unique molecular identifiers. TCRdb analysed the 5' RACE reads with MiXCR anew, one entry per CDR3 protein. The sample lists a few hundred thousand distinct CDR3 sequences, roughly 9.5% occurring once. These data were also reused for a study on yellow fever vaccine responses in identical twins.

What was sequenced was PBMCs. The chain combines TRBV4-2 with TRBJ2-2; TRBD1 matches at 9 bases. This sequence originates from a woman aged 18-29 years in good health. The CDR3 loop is CASSQETGGRELFF. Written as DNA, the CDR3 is TGTGCCAGCAGCCAAGAAACAGGGGGCAGGGAGCTGTTTTTT.